A selection of T cell receptor beta chains follows, all from one sample in a study of shared clonotypes between healthy human individuals. Profiling relied on immunoSEQ multiplex PCR, and the TCRdb table lists in-frame clones only, not all of them. Of millions of clones listed, over 85% are singletons. Input material: naive CD4+ T cells sorted from blood. Receptors were obtained from a man aged 18 to 35 in good health. CDR3s include the opening cysteine and the closing phenylalanine or tryptophan. The order of the fields is CDR3 protein, V gene, J gene, clone size. Size tells how often a clone was seen (once, few, many) or the class of an expanded clone, and some rows leave it out.

CDR3aa: CASSRTTGTGSQETQYF; v_gene: TRBV11-2; j_gene: TRBJ2-5; abundance: .
CDR3aa: CASSPSRSGANVLTF; v_gene: TRBV18; j_gene: TRBJ2-6; abundance: .
CDR3aa: CAITPGLINSPLHF; v_gene: TRBV10-3; j_gene: TRBJ1-6; abundance: .
CDR3aa: CASSPSGNTEAFF; v_gene: TRBV18; j_gene: TRBJ1-1; abundance: .
CDR3aa: CAWEDRDSRKLFF; v_gene: TRBV30; j_gene: TRBJ1-4; abundance: once
CDR3aa: CSVGQGAAYEQYF; v_gene: TRBV29-1; j_gene: TRBJ2-7; abundance: .
CDR3aa: CASSGTGGNYGYTF; v_gene: TRBV9; j_gene: TRBJ1-2; abundance: .
CDR3aa: CASRPGLAGDSYEQYF; v_gene: TRBV7-9; j_gene: TRBJ2-7; abundance: .
CDR3aa: CASSLGGTDGYEQYF; v_gene: TRBV11-3; j_gene: TRBJ2-7; abundance: .
CDR3aa: CASRAGGSYEQYF; v_gene: TRBV5-5; j_gene: TRBJ2-7; abundance: .
CDR3aa: CTSQGPMNTEAFF; v_gene: TRBV29-1; j_gene: TRBJ1-1; abundance: .
CDR3aa: CASSQGQGQGNTEAFF; v_gene: TRBV6-6; j_gene: TRBJ1-1; abundance: .
CDR3aa: CASSSNPPSYRGRETQYF; v_gene: TRBV5-1; j_gene: TRBJ2-5; abundance: once